These 15 T cell receptor beta chains originate from one sample sequenced in a study of cytomegalovirus exposure and HLA in healthy donors. PCR used 60 Vbeta primers and 13 Jbeta primers. Sequenced by immunoSEQ multiplex PCR; TCRdb stores in-frame clones only, minus some. This table has more than 150,000 clones, roughly 79% appearing once. Sample: PBMCs. The source of these receptors is a man aged 35-49 years in good health and CMV-seronegative.

This chain connects TRBV5-1 to TRBJ2-1; the D gene is possibly TRBD2 (5 bases). The CDR3 is 15 amino acids. Germline V gives CDR1 SGHRS, CDR2 YFSETQ. Between the trimmed V and J ends, which lost 1 base and 4 bases, there was a span of 12 bases. DNA of the CDR3: TGCGCCAGCAGCTTGCAAGCGAGCGGATACAATGAGCAGTTCTTC. Translated, it gives CASSLQASGYNEQFF.

V usage is TRBV11-2 and J usage is TRBJ2-7; D perhaps matches TRBD1 (5 bases). The germline CDR1 and CDR2 sequences are SGHAT and FQNNGV. V lost 2 bases and J 3 bases, leaving 5 bases between the germline ends. This CDR3 spans 12 amino acids. The CDR3 region has the DNA TGTGCCAGCAGCTTACAGGGCTACGAGCAGTACGTC. This gives the protein CASSLQGYEQYV.

V gene TRBV2 combines with J gene TRBJ2-3, with 7 nucleotides matching TRBD1. The CDR3 is 17 amino acids. Trimming cost V 6 bases and J 2 bases; bases outside gene matches: 14. CDR1 and CDR2 from the germline V gene are SNHLY and FYNNEI. The CDR3, as DNA: TGTGCCAGCAGCGAACACTCTAACAGGGGATACACAGATACGCAGTATTTT. It codes for CASSEHSNRGYTDTQYF.

The J gene is TRBJ2-1, the V gene TRBV11-2, with 8 bases aligning to TRBD1. The CDR3 totals 14 residues. Germline loops: CDR1 SGHAT, CDR2 FQNNGV. Trimming at V came to 3 bases and at J to 5 bases, leaving 3 bases not matched to a gene. For the CDR3, the DNA is TGTGCCAGCAGCTTGCGGACAGGGAACAATGAGCAGTTCTTC. As protein: CASSLRTGNNEQFF. Complete variable domain (other parts from reference TRBV11-2 and TRBJ2-1): EAGVAQSPRYKIIEKRQSVAFWCNPISGHATLYWYQQILGQGPKLLIQFQNNGVVDDSQLPKDRFSAERLKGVDSTLKIQPAKLEDSAVYLCASSLRTGNNEQFFGPGTRLTVL.

This chain uses TRBV7-6 with TRBJ2-1, with D possibly TRBD2 on 6 matching bases. Germline V gene lookup returns CDR1 SGHVS and CDR2 FNYEAQ. Trimming cost V 5 bases and J 13 bases, with 18 bases left between them. The CDR3 is 13 amino acids. CDR3 sequence: CASSQAGTGAQFF. Written as DNA, the CDR3 is TGTGCCAGCAGCCAAGCGGGCACCGGGGCCCAGTTCTTC.

J is TRBJ1-1 and V is TRBV6-5; 9 positions agree with TRBD1. CDR1 MNHEY and CDR2 SVGAGI come from the germline V gene. With V trimmed by 6 bases and J by 5 bases, 1 base remained unmatched. The CDR3 loop spans 12 amino acids. The CDR3 loop is CASRTGGTEAFF. In DNA form, the CDR3 reads TGTGCCAGCAGGACAGGGGGGACTGAAGCTTTCTTT.

The rearrangement uses TRBV5-1 and TRBJ2-1; D is possibly TRBD2 (6 bases). V was shortened by 3 bases and J by 8 bases, with 12 bases between the two germline ends. This CDR3 region has 13 residues. CDR1 SGHRS and CDR2 YFSETQ come from the germline V gene. CDR3 in DNA: TGCGCCAGCAGCTCCCTACTAGCTGATGAGCAGTTCTTC. The encoded protein is CASSSLLADEQFF.

This clone was found a few times. The CDR3 nucleotides read TGTGCCAGCAGTTTAGGGACAGGGTTAGGAAACACCATATATTTT. This encodes CASSLGTGLGNTIYF. V gene TRBV28 combines with J gene TRBJ1-3; 9 nucleotides match TRBD1. The CDR3 runs to 15 residues. The germline V gene has CDR1 MDHEN and CDR2 SYDVKM. Germline trimming cut 2 bases from V and 4 bases from J; bases unmatched to any gene: 3.

V and J are TRBV5-1 and TRBJ1-1; possible D gene TRBD1, 6 bases. Trimming removed 3 bases from V and 1 base from J, with 13 bases in between. The CDR3 has 15 amino acids. Germline V gives CDR1 SGHRS, CDR2 YFSETQ. This CDR3 reads CASSWLTGENTEAFF. CDR3 nucleotide sequence: TGCGCCAGCAGCTGGCTGACAGGAGAGAACACTGAAGCTTTCTTT. Full variable domain (outside the CDR3, taken from reference TRBV5-1 and TRBJ1-1): KAGVTQTPRYLIKTRGQQVTLSCSPISGHRSVSWYQQTPGQGLQFLFEYFSETQRNKGNFPGRFSGRQFSNSRSEMNVSTLELGDSALYLCASSWLTGENTEAFFGQGTRLTVV.

This sequence joins TRBV2 and TRBJ1-2, with D uncertain. The CDR3 is made up of 11 amino acids. Trimming shortened V by 7 bases and J by 11 bases, and 14 bases separated the two germline ends. Germline CDR1 SNHLY, CDR2 FYNNEI. CDR3 nucleotide sequence: TGTGCCAGCATCTTAAGTCGGGAATACACCTTC. Encoded protein: CASILSREYTF.

The J gene is TRBJ2-3, the V gene TRBV27; 12 bases match TRBD2. The length of the CDR3 is 14 residues. V gave up 8 bases and J gave up 2 bases; unmatched junction bases: 2. CDR1 and CDR2 (germline): MNHEY, SMNVEV (reference sequence). Here the CDR3 DNA reads TGTGCCAGCCGGACTAGCGGGACCACAGATACGCAGTATTTT. It codes for CASRTSGTTDTQYF.

This clone was found a few times. The chain combines TRBV9 with TRBJ2-3, with 7 bases matching TRBD2. The CDR3 contains 13 residues. Germline values: CDR1 SGDLS, CDR2 YYNGEE. V lost 8 bases and J lost 4; bases outside the gene matches: 7. The CDR3 loop reads CASSGGGADTQYF. The CDR3 nucleotides read TGTGCCAGTTCGGGAGGCGGGGCAGATACGCAGTATTTT.

As for this clone: The sample carries other DNA sequences with the same CDR3. The V and J genes are TRBV5-4 and TRBJ1-2; 9 bases align to TRBD1. Trimming took 4 bases from V and 2 from J; bases not matched to a gene: 6. Germline V gene data show CDR1 as SGHNT and CDR2 as YYREEE (reference sequence). The CDR3 contains 15 residues. CDR3 in amino acids: CASSTGTGPNYGYTF. CDR3 sequence (DNA): TGTGCCAGCAGCACAGGGACAGGGCCAAACTATGGCTACACCTTC.

The chain combines TRBV7-6 with TRBJ1-4, with a tentative D call TRBD1 (6 bases). Germline V gene lookup returns CDR1 SGHVS and CDR2 FNYEAQ. The CDR3 runs 15 residues. V was clipped by 5 bases and J by 0 bases, with 10 bases between them. CDR3 region: CASSITGPTNEKLFF. In DNA, the CDR3 is TGTGCCAGCAGCATCACAGGGCCAACTAATGAAAAACTGTTTTTT.

This chain uses TRBV6-5 with TRBJ2-6; maybe TRBD1 (5 bases). CDR1 MNHEY and CDR2 SVGAGI come from the germline V gene. This CDR3 has 15 amino acids. V lost 7 bases and J 0 bases, leaving 10 bases between the germline ends. The CDR3 DNA reads as TGTGCCAGCAACTACGACAGCTCTGGGGCCAACGTCCTGACTTTC. Translated, it gives CASNYDSSGANVLTF.